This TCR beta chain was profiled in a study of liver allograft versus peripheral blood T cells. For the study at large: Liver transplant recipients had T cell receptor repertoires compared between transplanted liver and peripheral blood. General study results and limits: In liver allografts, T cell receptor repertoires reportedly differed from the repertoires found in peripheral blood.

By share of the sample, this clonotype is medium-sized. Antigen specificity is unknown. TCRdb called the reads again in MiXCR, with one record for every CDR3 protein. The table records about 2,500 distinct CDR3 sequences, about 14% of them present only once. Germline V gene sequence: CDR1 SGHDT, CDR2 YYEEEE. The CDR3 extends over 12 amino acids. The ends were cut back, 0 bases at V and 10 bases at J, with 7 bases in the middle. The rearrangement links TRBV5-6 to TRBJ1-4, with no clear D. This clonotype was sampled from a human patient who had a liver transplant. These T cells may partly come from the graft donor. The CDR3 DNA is TGTGCCAGCAGCTTGGGGATGGGAAAACTGTTTTTT. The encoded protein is CASSLGMGKLFF.